This T cell receptor (beta chain) was sequenced for a study of T cell responses to AZD1222 COVID-19 vaccine. Study results and caveats: Unmutated variant regions reportedly attract nearly half of all spike-specific TCRs. Possibly, clonal diversity was underestimated; donors were largely white British and included more females.

CDR3 length: 15 amino acids. Germline assignment: CDR1 SGHTA and CDR2 FQGTGA. Trimming cost V 4 bases and J 6 bases, with 16 bases left between them. To note about this clone: The antigen is unknown.

TCRdb's table, derived via immunoSEQ multiplex PCR, lists solely in-frame clones and lacks some. The table lists around 110,000 clones, less than 90% of them singletons. The source material was peripheral blood, sampled on day 0 of AZD1222 vaccination. This chain joins TRBV7-3 and TRBJ2-1; the D gene is possibly TRBD1 (6 bases). The sequence derives from an adult in good health. This CDR3 is CASSSSPGQLNEQFF. In nucleotides, the CDR3 is TGTGCCAGCAGCTCCTCCCCCGGACAGCTCAATGAGCAGTTCTTC.